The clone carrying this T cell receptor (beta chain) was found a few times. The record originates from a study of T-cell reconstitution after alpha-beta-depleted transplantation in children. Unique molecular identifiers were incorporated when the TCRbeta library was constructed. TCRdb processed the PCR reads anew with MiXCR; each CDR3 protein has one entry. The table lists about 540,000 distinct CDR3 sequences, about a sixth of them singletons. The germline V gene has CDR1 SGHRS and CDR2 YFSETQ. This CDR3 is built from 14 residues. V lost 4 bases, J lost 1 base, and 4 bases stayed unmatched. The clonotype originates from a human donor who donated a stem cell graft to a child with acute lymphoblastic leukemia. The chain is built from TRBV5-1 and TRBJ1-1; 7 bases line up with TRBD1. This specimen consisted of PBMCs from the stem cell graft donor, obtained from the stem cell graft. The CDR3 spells CASSIQGSNTEAFF. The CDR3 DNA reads TGCGCCAGCAGCATACAGGGGTCGAACACTGAAGCTTTCTTT.